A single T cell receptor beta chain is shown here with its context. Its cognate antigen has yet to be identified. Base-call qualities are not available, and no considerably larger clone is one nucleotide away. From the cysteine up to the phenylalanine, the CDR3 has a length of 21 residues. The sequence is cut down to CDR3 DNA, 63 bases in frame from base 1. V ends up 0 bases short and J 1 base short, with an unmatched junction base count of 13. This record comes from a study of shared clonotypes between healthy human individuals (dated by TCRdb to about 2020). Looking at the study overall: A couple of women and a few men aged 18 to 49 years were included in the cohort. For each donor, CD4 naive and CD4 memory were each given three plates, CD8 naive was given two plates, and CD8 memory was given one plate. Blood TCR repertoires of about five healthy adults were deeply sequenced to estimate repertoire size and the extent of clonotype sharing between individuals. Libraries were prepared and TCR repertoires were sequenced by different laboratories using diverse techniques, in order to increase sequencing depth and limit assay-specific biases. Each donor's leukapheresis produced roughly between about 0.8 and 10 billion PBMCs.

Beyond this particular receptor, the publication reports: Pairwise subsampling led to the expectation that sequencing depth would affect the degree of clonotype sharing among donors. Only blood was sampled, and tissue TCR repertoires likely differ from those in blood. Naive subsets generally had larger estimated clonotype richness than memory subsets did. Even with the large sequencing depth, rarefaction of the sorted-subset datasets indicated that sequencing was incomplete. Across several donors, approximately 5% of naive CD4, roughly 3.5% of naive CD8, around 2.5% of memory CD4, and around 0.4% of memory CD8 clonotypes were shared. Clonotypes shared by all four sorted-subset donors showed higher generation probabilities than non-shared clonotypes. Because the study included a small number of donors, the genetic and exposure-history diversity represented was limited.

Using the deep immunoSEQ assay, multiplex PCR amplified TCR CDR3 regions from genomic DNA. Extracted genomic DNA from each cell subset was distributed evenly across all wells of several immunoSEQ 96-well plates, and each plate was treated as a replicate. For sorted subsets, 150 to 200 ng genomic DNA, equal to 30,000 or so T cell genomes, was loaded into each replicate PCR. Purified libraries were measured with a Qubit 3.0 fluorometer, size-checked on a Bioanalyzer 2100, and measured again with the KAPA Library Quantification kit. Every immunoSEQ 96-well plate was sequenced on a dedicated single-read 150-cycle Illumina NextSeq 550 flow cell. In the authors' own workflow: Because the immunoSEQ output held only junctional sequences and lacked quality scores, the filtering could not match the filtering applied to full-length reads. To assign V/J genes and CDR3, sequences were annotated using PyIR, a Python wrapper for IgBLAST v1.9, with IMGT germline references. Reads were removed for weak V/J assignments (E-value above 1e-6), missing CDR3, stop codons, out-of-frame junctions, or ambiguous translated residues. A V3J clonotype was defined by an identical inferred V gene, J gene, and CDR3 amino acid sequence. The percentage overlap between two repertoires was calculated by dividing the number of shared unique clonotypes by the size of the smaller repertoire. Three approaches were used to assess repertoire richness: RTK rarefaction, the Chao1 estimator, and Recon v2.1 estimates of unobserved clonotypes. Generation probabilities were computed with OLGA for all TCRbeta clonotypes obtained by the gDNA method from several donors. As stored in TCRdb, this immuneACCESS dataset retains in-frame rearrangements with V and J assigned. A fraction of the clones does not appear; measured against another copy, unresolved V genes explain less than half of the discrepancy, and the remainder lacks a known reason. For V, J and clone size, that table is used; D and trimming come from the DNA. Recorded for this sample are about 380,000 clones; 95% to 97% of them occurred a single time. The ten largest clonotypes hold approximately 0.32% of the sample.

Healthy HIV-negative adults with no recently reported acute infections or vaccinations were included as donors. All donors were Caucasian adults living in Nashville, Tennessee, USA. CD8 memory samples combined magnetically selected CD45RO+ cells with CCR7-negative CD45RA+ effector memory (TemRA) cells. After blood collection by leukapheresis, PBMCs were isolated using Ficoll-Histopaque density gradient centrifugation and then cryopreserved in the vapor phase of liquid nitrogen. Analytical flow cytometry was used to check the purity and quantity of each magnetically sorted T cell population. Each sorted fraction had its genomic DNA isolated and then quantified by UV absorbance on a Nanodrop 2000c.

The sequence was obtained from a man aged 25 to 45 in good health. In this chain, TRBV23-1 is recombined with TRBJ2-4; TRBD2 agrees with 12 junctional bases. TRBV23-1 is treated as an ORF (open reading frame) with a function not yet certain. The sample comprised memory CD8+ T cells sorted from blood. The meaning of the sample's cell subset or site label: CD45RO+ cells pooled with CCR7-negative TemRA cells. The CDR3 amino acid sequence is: CASSQSSSGRAESGAKNIQYF. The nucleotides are TGCGCCAGCAGTCAATCGTCTAGCGGGAGGGCCGAGAGTGGGGCCAAAAACATTCAGTACTTC.